A single sample gave rise to the 15 T cell receptor beta chains below, sequenced in a study of Ad26.COV2.S vaccination and SARS-CoV-2 variants. The treatment denotes: around 19 received Ad26.COV2.S at low or high dose, single or two shots; roughly 5 received placebo; per-sample allocation not given. Specimens were obtained on day 63 following the first vaccine or placebo injection. Sequenced by immunoSEQ multiplex PCR; TCRdb stores in-frame clones only, minus some. This sample yields 350,000 to 400,000 clones, of which 75% to 90% are seen a single time; 1.9% belongs to the top ten. The sample here was peripheral blood, taken in a trial of Ad26.COV2.S vaccine versus placebo. The receptor set was obtained from a person between 18 and 65 years old who received the Ad26.COV2.S COVID-19 vaccine or a placebo.

The genes are TRBV4-1 and TRBJ2-3; the D is unclear. Germline V gene lookup returns CDR1 MGHRA and CDR2 YSYEKL. V lost 5 bases to trimming and J lost 2 bases, with 2 bases between them. This CDR3 has 11 amino acids. The CDR3 DNA sequence: TGCGCCAGCAGCTTCACAGATACGCAGTATTTT. This encodes CASSFTDTQYF.

A remark on this clone: Other DNA sequences from this sample encode an identical CDR3 as well. This chain connects TRBV7-3 to TRBJ2-1; tentatively, D is TRBD2 (6 bases). V lost 5 bases and J 1 base, leaving 9 bases between the germline ends. Germline V gives CDR1 SGHTA, CDR2 FQGTGA. The CDR3 is made up of 14 amino acids. CDR3 sequence reads: CASSPGTSYNEQFF. Written as DNA, the CDR3 is TGTGCCAGCAGCCCGGGGACTTCCTACAATGAGCAGTTCTTC.

V gene TRBV5-6 combines with J gene TRBJ2-5; 7 bases are shared with TRBD1. This CDR3 region has 16 residues. The trim removed 4 bases at V and 3 bases at J, leaving 12 bases unmatched. CDR1 SGHDT and CDR2 YYEEEE come from the germline V gene. CDR3 DNA: TGTGCCAGCAGCCTAGGGGATATTCAGGGGGAAGAGACCCAGTACTTC. Translated, it gives CASSLGDIQGEETQYF.

The chain's CDR3 is CATALAGYNEQFF. CDR3 coding DNA: TGTGCCACCGCTCTAGCGGGATACAATGAGCAGTTCTTC. This chain connects TRBV15 to TRBJ2-1; 9 nucleotides match TRBD2. The V and J ends lost 8 bases and 4 bases, in that order; junction bases with no gene match: 3. This CDR3 is built from 13 residues. CDR1 and CDR2 from the germline V gene are LNHNV and YYDKDF (reference sequence).

The chain couples TRBV5-1 to TRBJ2-2; the D gene is possibly TRBD1 (6 bases). Trimming removed 5 bases at V and 3 bases at J, with 14 bases between. CDR1 SGHRS and CDR2 YFSETQ come from the germline V gene. There are 15 residues in the CDR3. The CDR3 nucleotides read TGCGCCAGCAGACCCCCGGGACACTACACCGGGGAGCTGTTTTTT. Amino acids: CASRPPGHYTGELFF.

The genes are TRBV19 and TRBJ2-7, with D perhaps matching TRBD1 or TRBD2 (5 bases each). The V end lost 5 bases, the J end lost 4 bases, and 15 bases lay between the germline ends. The V gene's germline CDR1 is LNHDA and CDR2 SQIVND (reference sequence). The CDR3 is made up of 14 amino acids. The CDR3 loop is CASSFRDPSYEQYF. DNA of the CDR3: TGTGCCAGTAGTTTCCGGGACCCCTCGTACGAGCAGTACTTC.

The chain joins TRBV7-3 to TRBJ2-2; D might be TRBD1 or TRBD2, each matching 5 bases. The germline gives CDR1 SGHTA, CDR2 FQGTGA. This CDR3 is 15 amino acids long. V lost 2 bases to trimming and J lost 4 bases, with 11 bases between them. CDR3 region: CASSLRAGTTGELFF. CDR3 nucleotide sequence: TGTGCCAGCAGCTTACGGGCCGGGACCACCGGGGAGCTGTTTTTT.

The chain has TRBV9 and TRBJ2-6; D is unresolved. The ends were cut back, 0 bases at V and 1 base at J, with 2 bases in the middle. The CDR3 covers 14 residues. Germline CDR1 and CDR2: SGDLS and YYNGEE. The CDR3 here is CASSVESGANVLTF. In DNA form, the CDR3 reads TGTGCCAGCAGCGTAGAATCTGGGGCCAACGTCCTGACTTTC.

J is TRBJ2-7 and V is TRBV7-9; D may be TRBD2 (5 bases). Deletions cut 7 bases from V and 7 bases from J, with 11 bases between. The CDR3 sequence is 11 residues long. Germline V gives CDR1 SEHNR, CDR2 FQNEAQ (reference sequence). The CDR3 loop is CASNEGGEQYF. The CDR3 DNA is TGTGCCAGCAACGAGGGCGGTGAGCAGTACTTC.

Only one count was recorded for this clone. The chain links TRBV4-1 to TRBJ2-7, with TRBD2 matching over 16 bases. The V and J ends lost 0 bases and 6 bases, in that order; junction bases with no gene match: 5. CDR3 length: 17 residues. The germline gives CDR1 MGHRA, CDR2 YSYEKL. The CDR3 loop is CASSQDVGTSGRGEQYF. In DNA form, the CDR3 reads TGCGCCAGCAGCCAAGATGTCGGGACTAGCGGGAGGGGCGAGCAGTACTTC.

The chain joins TRBV2 to TRBJ2-2, with D unresolved. Germline V lookup: CDR1 SNHLY, CDR2 FYNNEI. V was pared by 3 bases and J by 1 base, with 12 bases between. The CDR3 spans 16 residues. CDR3 sequence (DNA): TGTGCCAGCAGTGAGAGAGAGCCGATGAACACCGGGGAGCTGTTTTTT. This codes for CASSEREPMNTGELFF.

The chain has TRBV28 and TRBJ1-4; D is ambiguous. Germline values: CDR1 MDHEN, CDR2 SYDVKM. CDR3 size: 15 residues. V was shortened by 3 bases and J by 0 bases, with 8 bases between the two germline ends. CDR3 nucleotides: TGTGCCAGCAGTTTCTTGTATACAACTAATGAAAAACTGTTTTTT. Protein sequence: CASSFLYTTNEKLFF.

The CDR3: CSVGETDSYGYTF. The CDR3 nucleotides are TGCAGCGTTGGAGAGACAGACTCGTATGGCTACACCTTC. This chain links TRBV29-1 with TRBJ1-2; possibly TRBD1 for D (5 bases). This CDR3 region has 13 residues. The ends were cut back, 4 bases at V and 5 bases at J, with 14 bases in the middle. Germline CDR1 reads SQVTM; CDR2 reads ANQGSEA.

Turning to this clone: Within the sample, other DNA sequences also encode this same CDR3. The chain carries TRBV28 and TRBJ1-2; no clear D. The CDR3 extends over 11 amino acids. In germline, CDR1 is MDHEN, CDR2 SYDVKM. Trimming removed 4 bases at V and 5 bases at J, with 5 bases between. The CDR3 DNA follows: TGTGCCAGCAGTTCCGGATATGGCTACACCTTC. It encodes CASSSGYGYTF.

V usage is TRBV27 and J usage is TRBJ2-7; possible D gene TRBD1, 6 bases. V gave up 5 bases and J gave up 4 bases, with 9 bases separating them. The CDR3 loop spans 12 amino acids. Per germline, CDR1 MNHEY and CDR2 SMNVEV (reference sequence). CDR3 amino acids: CASSIQGYEQYF. The CDR3, as DNA: TGTGCCAGCAGTATACAGGGTTACGAGCAGTACTTC.